This passage covers 29 T cell receptor beta chains from one sample sequenced in a study of early T cells in non-severe SARS-CoV-2 infection. Using its own MiXCR run on the 5' RACE reads, TCRdb lists one record per CDR3 protein. The table has some 89,000 distinct CDR3 sequences, approximately 11% seen once. The source was whole blood, collected at baseline. The receptors shown here come from an adult who was a healthcare worker with PCR-confirmed SARS-CoV-2 infection or an uninfected control (not recorded which).

At least ten counts were recorded for this clonotype. The CDR3: CASIGFDTQYF. The CDR3 nucleotides read TGTGCCAGCATAGGATTTGATACGCAGTATTTT. This chain links TRBV6-1 with TRBJ2-3; no clear D. CDR1 is MNHNS, CDR2 SASEGT, per germline. Trimming shortened V by 7 bases and J by 6 bases, and 8 bases separated the two germline ends. CDR3 length: 11 amino acids.

This clonotype has just a few counts. This chain uses TRBV5-5 with TRBJ1-1; D uncertain. Trimming stripped 4 bases from V and 3 bases from J, with 13 bases between. The CDR3 covers 14 residues. Germline CDR1 reads SGHKS; CDR2 reads YYEKEE (reference sequence). Here the CDR3 reads CASSPPGYYTEAFF. In nucleotides, the CDR3 is TGTGCCAGCAGCCCTCCGGGGTATTACACTGAAGCTTTCTTT.

The chain uses TRBV5-4 and TRBJ1-2; D might be TRBD1 (5 bases). This CDR3 region has 14 residues. Trimming cost V 4 bases and J 9 bases, with 19 bases left between them. Germline lookup yields CDR1 SGHNT and CDR2 YYREEE (reference sequence). The CDR3 protein is CASSPGQGLRSYTF. Written as DNA, the CDR3 is TGTGCCAGCAGCCCTGGGCAGGGACTTCGTAGCTACACCTTC.

This clonotype has ten or more counts. DNA of the CDR3: TGCGCCAGCAGCCTTGGTGGGATGGCCTACAATGAGCAGTTCTTC. Residues: CASSLGGMAYNEQFF. The chain joins TRBV5-1 to TRBJ2-1; D not certain. The CDR3 totals 15 residues. V was clipped by 4 bases and J by 2 bases, with 13 bases between them. Germline V gives CDR1 SGHRS, CDR2 YFSETQ.

Many counts were recorded for this clonotype. J is TRBJ1-2 and V is TRBV12-5; perhaps TRBD1 as D (5 bases). Per germline, CDR1 LGHNT and CDR2 FRNRAP. Between the trimmed V and J ends, which lost 2 bases and 2 bases, there was a span of 12 bases. The CDR3 extends over 15 amino acids. This CDR3 reads CASGLILGGNYGYTF. The CDR3 DNA is TGTGCTAGTGGTTTGATCCTCGGGGGGAACTATGGCTACACCTTC.

The genes are TRBV9 and TRBJ1-1, with a tentative D call TRBD1 (5 bases). The V and J ends lost 2 bases and 0 bases respectively, with 17 bases between them. The length of the CDR3 is 17 residues. Germline V gene data show CDR1 as SGDLS and CDR2 as YYNGEE. The CDR3 region is CASSVSPSRGLNTEAFF. The CDR3 DNA reads as TGTGCCAGCAGCGTCTCCCCGAGTAGGGGCCTGAACACTGAAGCTTTCTTT.

This clonotype was observed at least ten times. The V gene is TRBV3-1, the J gene TRBJ1-1, with no clear D. V was trimmed by 1 base and J by 1 base, leaving 10 bases between them. The CDR3 runs to 15 residues. The germline V gene has CDR1 LGHDT and CDR2 YNNKEL (reference sequence). The CDR3 coding sequence is TGTGCCAGCAGCCAAGTTTGGGGATCGAACACTGAAGCTTTCTTT. Protein sequence: CASSQVWGSNTEAFF.

This clonotype was seen a few times. The chain has TRBV2 and TRBJ2-5; D possibly uses TRBD1 or TRBD2 (7 bases each). CDR3 length equals 15 residues. From germline, CDR1 is SNHLY and CDR2 FYNNEI. V lost 4 bases and J lost 3, with 15 bases in between. CDR3 region: CASSGGGGRKETQYF. The CDR3, as DNA: TGTGCCAGCAGTGGGGGAGGGGGCCGCAAAGAGACCCAGTACTTC.

V and J are TRBV12-3 or TRBV12-4 and TRBJ1-1; D uncertain. The CDR3 runs to 13 residues. Trimming left V 3 bases short and J 10 bases short, with 15 bases between. CDR3 amino acids: CASSLTSWEGAFF. CDR3 DNA: TGTGCCAGCAGTTTGACCTCCTGGGAGGGAGCTTTCTTT.

This chain joins TRBV10-3 and TRBJ2-2; a weak D match, TRBD1 (6 bases). The V end lost 4 bases, the J end lost 3 bases, and 15 bases lay between the germline ends. Germline CDR1 ENHRY, CDR2 SYGVKD. The CDR3 is made up of 16 amino acids. The CDR3 nucleotides read TGTGCCATCAGTGGCCGTGGGGGCCTCGACACCGGGGAGCTGTTTTTT. Protein product: CAISGRGGLDTGELFF.

V and J are TRBV21-1 and TRBJ2-1; the table gives TRBD1 as D, unverified against the DNA. TRBV21-1 is a pseudogene. The CDR3 has 18 residues. The DNA of the CDR3 is TGTGCCAGCAGCAAAGCGGGGTCTAGCCCCCATACCTACAATGAGCAGTTCTTC. It translates to CASSKAGSSPHTYNEQFF.

This clonotype was picked up many times. V and J are TRBV7-8 and TRBJ1-4; tentative D call: TRBD1 (6 bases). Trimming pared 4 bases from V and 7 bases from J, leaving 10 bases between. The germline V gene has CDR1 SGHVS and CDR2 FQNEAQ. The CDR3 consists of 13 residues. DNA for the CDR3: TGTGCCAGCAGCTCAGGACAGCTTGAAAAACTGTTTTTT. The encoded protein is CASSSGQLEKLFF. Using reference TRBV7-8 and TRBJ1-4 for the parts outside the CDR3, the full variable domain is GAGVSQSPRYKVAKRGQDVALRCDPISGHVSLFWYQQALGQGPEFLTYFQNEAQLDKSGLPSDRFFAERPEGSVSTLKIQRTQQEDSAVYLCASSSGQLEKLFFGSGTQLSVL.

This clonotype was seen more than once but under ten times. The chain combines TRBV7-2 with TRBJ2-3; possible D gene TRBD2, 6 bases. There are 15 residues in the CDR3. Germline loops: CDR1 SGHTA, CDR2 FQGNSA. V was trimmed by 5 bases and J by 0 bases, leaving 12 bases between them. The CDR3 DNA reads TGTGCCAGCAGCGTCGGGACTCCTAGCACAGATACGCAGTATTTT. It encodes CASSVGTPSTDTQYF.

This clonotype has at least ten counts. The chain recombines TRBV5-6 with TRBJ2-5; 8 bases are shared with TRBD2. The CDR3 length is 14 residues. Germline CDR1 is SGHDT and CDR2 is YYEEEE. Trimming removed 4 bases from V and 5 bases from J; junction bases left unmatched: 7. CDR3 in amino acids: CASSRSGGPETQYF. CDR3 sequence (DNA): TGTGCCAGCAGCCGAAGCGGGGGCCCGGAGACCCAGTACTTC.

The genes are TRBV5-6 and TRBJ1-6, with D uncertain. The CDR3 spans 17 residues. CDR1 is SGHDT, CDR2 YYEEEE, per germline. Trimming pared 3 bases from V and 0 bases from J, leaving 13 bases between. CDR3 residues: CASSWKQTSSYNSPLHF. CDR3 nucleotide sequence: TGTGCCAGCAGCTGGAAACAGACTAGCTCCTATAATTCACCCCTCCACTTT.

V and J are TRBV6-5 and TRBJ2-7; possibly TRBD1 for D (5 bases). Germline V CDR1 and CDR2: MNHEY, SVGAGI. The CDR3 has 13 residues. The V end was cut by 2 bases, the J end by 3 bases, with 8 bases between. CDR3 sequence (DNA): TGTGCCAGCAGTTACGACAGCGACTACGAGCAGTACTTC. The encoded protein is CASSYDSDYEQYF.

The chain links TRBV19 to TRBJ2-7; 9 positions match TRBD1. Germline trimming cut 6 bases from V and 1 base from J; bases unmatched to any gene: 7. The CDR3 length is 15 residues. Per germline, CDR1 LNHDA and CDR2 SQIVND (reference sequence). The CDR3 sequence: CASRTGTGTSYEQYF. Here the CDR3 DNA reads TGTGCCAGTAGGACCGGGACAGGGACGTCCTACGAGCAGTACTTC.

The CDR3 reads CASSSRGAYEQYF. The CDR3 DNA follows: TGTGCCAGCAGCTCCCGTGGGGCCTACGAGCAGTACTTC. The chain carries TRBV5-4 and TRBJ2-7; D ambiguous. CDR1 and CDR2 (germline): SGHNT, YYREEE (reference sequence). The CDR3 is 13 residues long. Trimming stripped 3 bases from V and 2 bases from J, with 9 bases between.

This clonotype was recorded many times. V usage is TRBV6-2 or TRBV6-3 and J usage is TRBJ2-1, with D possibly TRBD2 on 7 matching bases. V shed 8 bases and J shed 14 bases, with 16 bases lying between them. The CDR3 sequence is 11 residues long. The germline V gene encodes CDR1 MNHEY and CDR2 SVGEGT. CDR3 DNA: TGTGCCAGCTCAAATGGGGGGGGCGAGTTCTTC. Translated: CASSNGGGEFF.

This clonotype appeared many times. This chain joins TRBV12-5 and TRBJ1-1; D gene uncertain. Trimming stripped 5 bases from V and 5 bases from J, with 9 bases between. Looked up from germline, CDR1 is LGHNT and CDR2 is FRNRAP. This CDR3 has 12 amino acids. The CDR3 sequence: CASGQEVTEAFF. CDR3 nucleotides: TGTGCTAGTGGTCAGGAGGTAACTGAAGCTTTCTTT. Filled out from reference TRBV12-5 and TRBJ1-1, the complete variable domain reads DARVTQTPRHKVTEMGQEVTMRCQPILGHNTVFWYRQTMMQGLELLAYFRNRAPLDDSGMPKDRFSAEMPDATLATLKIQPSEPRDSAVYFCASGQEVTEAFFGQGTRLTVV.

The chain recombines TRBV5-1 with TRBJ2-3; 8 bases align to TRBD2. With V trimmed by 6 bases and J by 0 bases, 9 bases remained unmatched. The V gene's germline CDR1 is SGHRS and CDR2 YFSETQ. The CDR3 spans 16 residues. In nucleotides, the CDR3 is TGCGCCAGCAAGGTGCGGGGGGCTCGGAGCACAGATACGCAGTATTTT. It translates to CASKVRGARSTDTQYF.

This clonotype has a handful of counts. The genes are TRBV7-3 and TRBJ2-7; 9 bases line up with TRBD1. Germline trimming cut 3 bases from V and 0 bases from J; bases unmatched to any gene: 3. The V gene's germline CDR1 is SGHTA and CDR2 FQGTGA. The CDR3 runs 15 residues. The CDR3 nucleotides read TGTGCCAGCAGCTTCGGACAGGGGCCCTCCTACGAGCAGTACTTC. Translated, it gives CASSFGQGPSYEQYF.

This clonotype was counted only a few times. CDR3 amino acids: CASSLGLAGGEQFF. DNA of the CDR3: TGTGCCAGCAGCCTCGGACTAGCGGGTGGTGAGCAGTTCTTC. The chain employs TRBV14 and TRBJ2-1; TRBD2 matches 11 bases. V trimming: 4 bases; J trimming: 9 bases; junction bases outside the gene matches: 5. Germline V CDR1 and CDR2: SGHDN, FVKESK. The CDR3 has 14 residues.

J is TRBJ2-1 and V is TRBV6-1; D not certain. The V and J ends lost 3 bases and 12 bases respectively, with 6 bases between them. The germline V gene encodes CDR1 MNHNS and CDR2 SASEGT. The CDR3 runs 10 residues. The CDR3 nucleotides read TGTGCCAGCAGTGAGCTGGGGCAGTTCTTC. Its protein product is CASSELGQFF.

The chain employs TRBV6-6 and TRBJ2-6; TRBD2 might be the D (5 bases). CDR1 MNHNY and CDR2 SVGAGI come from the germline V gene (reference sequence). The length of the CDR3 is 15 residues. With 7 bases removed from V and 0 bases from J, the gap between germline ends came to 10 bases. Here the CDR3 reads CASKSGSSGANVLTF. CDR3 nucleotide sequence: TGTGCCAGCAAGTCTGGGAGCTCTGGGGCCAACGTCCTGACTTTC.

The chain uses TRBV7-2 and TRBJ2-5; TRBD2 is a possible D gene (6 bases). V was pared by 4 bases and J by 3 bases, with 18 bases between. Germline V gene sequence: CDR1 SGHTA, CDR2 FQGNSA. The CDR3 is 16 amino acids. CDR3 in amino acids: CASSSRERDSKETQYF. CDR3 in DNA: TGTGCCAGCAGCTCCCGGGAGAGGGATTCGAAAGAGACCCAGTACTTC. Together with reference TRBV7-2 and TRBJ2-5, the CDR3 gives the full variable domain: GAGVSQSPSNKVTEKGKDVELRCDPISGHTALYWYRQSLGQGLEFLIYFQGNSAPDKSGLPSDRFSAERTGGSVSTLTIQRTQQEDSAVYLCASSSRERDSKETQYFGPGTRLLVL.

The rearrangement links TRBV30 to TRBJ2-3; no definite D call. CDR3 length equals 12 residues. Germline assignment: CDR1 GTSNPN and CDR2 SVGIG (reference sequence). The germline V and J ends were trimmed by 2 bases and 6 bases, with 9 bases remaining between them. The CDR3 DNA sequence: TGTGCCTGGAGTAGTTATCCGGATACGCAGTATTTT. This codes for CAWSSYPDTQYF.

The chain recombines TRBV2 with TRBJ2-2, with D hard to call. Germline values: CDR1 SNHLY, CDR2 FYNNEI. CDR3 length equals 15 residues. Between the trimmed V and J ends, which lost 4 bases and 2 bases, there was a span of 11 bases. CDR3 sequence: CASSGRLLNTGELFF. The CDR3 DNA is TGTGCCAGCAGTGGTAGACTTCTTAACACCGGGGAGCTGTTTTTT.

Only a few counts were recorded for this clonotype. The CDR3 loop reads CASSRTDRETEAFF. The CDR3 region has the DNA TGTGCCAGCAGCCGAACTGACAGGGAGACTGAAGCTTTCTTT. The genes are TRBV3-1 and TRBJ1-1; 7 positions match TRBD1. Germline trimming cut 4 bases from V and 5 bases from J; bases unmatched to any gene: 7. CDR1 is LGHDT, CDR2 YNNKEL, per germline (reference sequence). CDR3 length: 14 residues.